This T cell receptor (beta chain) was identified during a study of cytomegalovirus exposure and HLA in healthy donors. It was with 60 Vbeta and 13 Jbeta primers that the PCR ran. TCRdb's table, derived via immunoSEQ multiplex PCR, lists solely in-frame clones and lacks some. The data show 150,000 to 180,000 clones, about 76% seen once. CDR3 length: 14 residues. V lost 6 bases to trimming and J lost 4 bases; unmatched junction nucleotides: 7. Per germline, CDR1 SNHLY and CDR2 FYNNEI. The material sequenced was PBMCs. The sequence derives from a man younger than 40 in good health and CMV-seropositive. J is TRBJ1-2 and V is TRBV2; 8 positions agree with TRBD1. CDR3 nucleotide sequence: TGTGCCAGCAGCGGACAGGGCCGTTCCTATGGCTACACCTTC. Encoded protein: CASSGQGRSYGYTF. Variable domain in full (rest from reference TRBV2 and TRBJ1-2): EPEVTQTPSHQVTQMGQEVILRCVPISNHLYFYWYRQILGQKVEFLVSFYNNEISEKSEIFDDQFSVERPDGSNFTLKIRSTKLEDSAMYFCASSGQGRSYGYTFGSGTRLTVV.